One sample yielded the 23 T cell receptor beta chains listed below, sequenced in a study of cytomegalovirus exposure and HLA in healthy donors. In the PCR, 60 Vbeta and 13 Jbeta primers were used. The protocol was immunoSEQ multiplex PCR, while the TCRdb copy is restricted to in-frame clones and leaves out a portion. The table lists about 150,000 clones, just under 70% of them singletons, with more than 4% in the top ten. The sequenced sample was PBMCs. The origin of the receptors is a man aged 55 to 70 in good health and CMV-seronegative.

V and J are TRBV19 and TRBJ2-3, with D uncertain. Germline V lookup: CDR1 LNHDA, CDR2 SQIVND (reference sequence). The CDR3 covers 17 residues. The V and J ends lost 8 bases and 2 bases respectively, with 23 bases between them. CDR3 in amino acids: CASGPTTRPTFTDTQYF. CDR3 sequence (DNA): TGTGCCAGTGGCCCCACGACTCGGCCTACATTCACAGATACGCAGTATTTT.

This clone was found a few times. The chain joins TRBV2 to TRBJ1-1; the D gene is possibly TRBD1 (5 bases). The germline V gene has CDR1 SNHLY and CDR2 FYNNEI. V shed 7 bases and J shed 1 base, with 13 bases lying between them. The CDR3 extends over 14 amino acids. For the CDR3, the DNA is TGTGCCAGCAATAGCAGGGTGGGGAACACTGAAGCTTTCTTT. This translates into CASNSRVGNTEAFF.

The chain links TRBV25-1 to TRBJ2-7; no definite D call. V was shortened by 3 bases and J by 3 bases, with 15 bases between the two germline ends. The CDR3 runs to 15 residues. The V gene's germline CDR1 is MGHDK and CDR2 SYGVNS. The CDR3 DNA is TGTGCCAGCAGTGAGAGTGGAGCTCGCGTCTACGAGCAGTACTTC. The encoded protein is CASSESGARVYEQYF.

The V call is TRBV14, the J call TRBJ2-1; 7 positions agree with TRBD1. Looked up from germline, CDR1 is SGHDN and CDR2 is FVKESK. This CDR3 is built from 13 residues. The ends lost 4 bases at V and 10 bases at J; junction bases unmatched: 7. CDR3 sequence reads: CASSPPRQGEQFF. The CDR3 DNA is TGTGCCAGCAGCCCCCCCAGACAGGGAGAGCAGTTCTTC.

Comments on this clone: Other DNA sequences in this sample translate to the same CDR3. The genes are TRBV6-1 and TRBJ2-5; 9 bases agree with TRBD1. The CDR3 extends over 13 amino acids. Germline V gives CDR1 MNHNS, CDR2 SASEGT. The junction had 2 bases not matched to a gene; V was cut back by 6 bases and J by 3 bases. DNA of the CDR3: TGTGCCAGCAGCCGGGACAGGGAAGAGACCCAGTACTTC. It translates to CASSRDREETQYF.

The V gene is TRBV27, the J gene TRBJ2-7, with 11 bases aligning to TRBD2. This CDR3 is built from 14 residues. Germline lookup yields CDR1 MNHEY and CDR2 SMNVEV (reference sequence). J lost 4 bases, V lost 6 bases, and 5 bases had no gene match. The CDR3 is CASSYGLAGYEQYF. CDR3 DNA: TGTGCCAGCAGCTACGGACTAGCGGGTTACGAGCAGTACTTC.

The rearrangement joins TRBV10-2 to TRBJ2-3; 8 positions match TRBD1. The V gene's germline CDR1 is WSHSY and CDR2 SAAADI. Trimming took 8 bases from V and 2 from J; bases not matched to a gene: 15. This CDR3 has 17 residues. CDR3 bases: TGCGCCAGCGGTCAGGGGGCCGTCCTCTTAATCACAGATACGCAGTATTTT. This gives the protein CASGQGAVLLITDTQYF.

The chain uses TRBV4-3 and TRBJ2-7, with 11 bases aligning to TRBD1. The V gene's germline CDR1 is LGHNA and CDR2 YSLEER. The ends lost 4 bases at V and 5 bases at J; junction bases unmatched: 7. The CDR3 contains 15 residues. The CDR3 DNA reads as TGCGCCAGCAGCCGGACAGGGGGCCTGTGGGACGAGCAGTACTTC. This codes for CASSRTGGLWDEQYF.

The rearrangement links TRBV15 to TRBJ2-5; D not certain. CDR3 length: 14 amino acids. Trimming left V 0 bases short and J 4 bases short, with 9 bases between. Germline CDR1 LNHNV, CDR2 YYDKDF (reference sequence). The CDR3, as DNA: TGTGCCACCAGCAGAGATCGACAATCAGAGACCCAGTACTTC. Protein: CATSRDRQSETQYF.

The chain links TRBV7-9 to TRBJ1-5; TRBD1 is a possible D gene (6 bases). Trimming cost V 1 base and J 4 bases, with 11 bases left between them. The length of the CDR3 is 15 residues. Germline CDR1 SEHNR, CDR2 FQNEAQ (reference sequence). The CDR3 here is CASSLDGTPNQPQHF. In DNA, the CDR3 is TGTGCCAGCAGCTTAGACGGGACACCAAATCAGCCCCAGCATTTT.

V usage is TRBV7-9 and J usage is TRBJ2-7, with D tentatively TRBD2 (6 bases). Per germline, CDR1 SEHNR and CDR2 FQNEAQ (reference sequence). Between the trimmed V and J ends, which lost 4 bases and 6 bases, there was a span of 13 bases. CDR3 length equals 13 residues. The CDR3 protein is CASSSGLGGEQYF. The CDR3 coding sequence is TGTGCCAGCAGCTCGGGACTTGGGGGCGAGCAGTACTTC.

The CDR3 DNA sequence: TGTGCCAGCAGCAGCCGGGAGGTGCAGAACACCGGGGAGCTGTTTTTT. Encoded protein: CASSSREVQNTGELFF. The V call is TRBV27, the J call TRBJ2-2; 7 bases map to TRBD2. The germline gives CDR1 MNHEY, CDR2 SMNVEV (reference sequence). V lost 6 bases to trimming and J lost 1 base; unmatched junction nucleotides: 8. This CDR3 comprises 16 residues.

The genes are TRBV7-2 and TRBJ2-7, with D unresolved. Trimming stripped 5 bases from V and 1 base from J, with 6 bases between. Germline lookup yields CDR1 SGHTA and CDR2 FQGNSA. The CDR3 is 12 residues long. The CDR3 nucleotides read TGTGCCAGCAGCGCGACTTCCTACGAGCAGTACTTC. It codes for CASSATSYEQYF.

The gene calls are TRBV18 and TRBJ1-6; tentative D call: TRBD1 (6 bases). The CDR3 sequence is 18 residues long. The V end was cut by 0 bases, the J end by 10 bases, with 22 bases between. Germline CDR1 KGHSH, CDR2 LQKENI. The CDR3 nucleotides are TGTGCCAGCTCACCACCGAAGATTAACCAGGGGCTCTTGTCACCCCTCCACTTT. Protein: CASSPPKINQGLLSPLHF.

This clone was observed a few times. CDR3 coding DNA: TGTGCCAGCAGTTCTATCCTCTCATTGTATGGCTACACCTTC. Translation: CASSSILSLYGYTF. This chain uses TRBV6-5 with TRBJ1-2; D is unclear. The CDR3 runs to 14 residues. CDR1 and CDR2 (germline): MNHEY, SVGAGI. V was clipped by 4 bases and J by 5 bases, with 14 bases between them.

This chain uses TRBV18 with TRBJ2-1; D is possibly TRBD1 (6 bases). V shed 3 bases and J shed 3 bases, with 9 bases lying between them. Germline lookup yields CDR1 KGHSH and CDR2 LQKENI. CDR3 length: 14 amino acids. Here the CDR3 DNA reads TGTGCCAGCTCACCGCAACAGGGCTACAATGAGCAGTTCTTC. Amino acid sequence: CASSPQQGYNEQFF.

The chain recombines TRBV9 with TRBJ2-3; D ambiguous. V gave up 1 base and J gave up 9 bases, with 21 bases separating them. CDR1 and CDR2 from the germline V gene are SGDLS and YYNGEE. This CDR3 has 16 residues. CDR3 protein: CASSVSTLNPLGTQYF. DNA of the CDR3: TGTGCCAGCAGCGTATCGACCTTAAATCCCCTAGGCACGCAGTATTTT.

The chain links TRBV7-9 to TRBJ2-5, with D tentatively TRBD1 (5 bases). Germline assignment: CDR1 SEHNR and CDR2 FQNEAQ (reference sequence). The V and J ends lost 1 base and 2 bases respectively, with 14 bases between them. The CDR3 is 16 amino acids. CDR3 DNA: TGTGCCAGCAGCTTAGGAGCTGCGACAGCTCAAGAGACCCAGTACTTC. This gives the protein CASSLGAATAQETQYF.

The rearrangement links TRBV1 to TRBJ1-2; the tabulated D call, TRBD1, remains unverified against the DNA. TRBV1 is given as a pseudogene. The CDR3 loop spans 18 amino acids. CDR3 residues: CTSSQGGRDSYQGYGYTF. The CDR3 bases are TGCACCAGCAGCCAAGGGGGGCGAGACTCCTACCAAGGCTATGGCTACACCTTC.

The chain is built from TRBV11-1 and TRBJ2-5, with 8 nucleotides matching TRBD2. This CDR3 has 14 residues. Germline loops: CDR1 SGHAT, CDR2 FQDESV (reference sequence). The ends lost 5 bases at V and 4 bases at J; junction bases unmatched: 6. The CDR3 nucleotides read TGTGCCAGCAGCAATCCCGGGACTAGAGAGACCCAGTACTTC. This encodes CASSNPGTRETQYF.

The chain uses TRBV7-7 and TRBJ2-7, with a possible D match to TRBD2 (6 bases). The germline V gene has CDR1 SSHAT and CDR2 FNYEAQ (reference sequence). The CDR3 totals 16 residues. The V and J ends lost 5 bases and 1 base respectively, with 18 bases between them. The CDR3 coding sequence is TGTGCCAGCAGCCCATGGTCCGGGACTTATTCCTACGAGCAGTACTTC. Translated, it gives CASSPWSGTYSYEQYF.

This chain links TRBV2 with TRBJ2-7; 9 positions agree with TRBD1. The germline V gene encodes CDR1 SNHLY and CDR2 FYNNEI. The CDR3 consists of 12 residues. V gave up 4 bases and J gave up 7 bases; unmatched junction bases: 2. The CDR3 protein is CASSVGQGEQYF. In DNA, the CDR3 is TGTGCCAGCAGTGTCGGACAGGGGGAGCAGTACTTC.

This chain links TRBV9 with TRBJ1-3, with 8 bases identical to TRBD1. The length of the CDR3 is 17 residues. Unmatched junction bases numbered 5, after V lost 0 bases and J lost 0 bases. Germline CDR1 reads SGDLS; CDR2 reads YYNGEE. CDR3: CASSVGDRSFSGNTIYF. DNA for the CDR3: TGTGCCAGCAGCGTAGGGGACAGGTCCTTCTCTGGAAACACCATATATTTT.